One and the same sample provided the 25 T cell receptor beta chains below, sequenced in a study of regulatory T cells in long-lasting Graves disease. For TCR beta, libraries came from iRepertoire HTBI primers and Arm-PCR of CDR3 regions. TCRdb reprocessed the multiplex PCR reads via MiXCR and lists one record per CDR3 protein. There are 580,000 or so distinct CDR3 sequences in the sample; more than 15% occur only once, and around 12% lies in the top ten. Specified time point: newly diagnosed GD, antithyroid drugs for less than 3 months. Making the TCR library involved RNA that had been extracted from PBMCs. This sample also appeared in a second study, on T cells in Graves' hyperthyroidism and ophthalmopathy.

The sequencing here drew on peripheral blood mononuclear cells (PBMCs), taken at new diagnosis, from a patient treated with antithyroid drugs. The receptors shown here come from a man aged 18 to 29 with Graves disease.

The chain is built from TRBV7-9 and TRBJ2-2; a possible D gene is TRBD2 (6 bases). The CDR3 is made up of 14 amino acids. V lost 4 bases, J lost 6 bases, and 12 bases lay in between. Germline lookup yields CDR1 SEHNR and CDR2 FQNEAQ (reference sequence). DNA for the CDR3: TGTGCCAGCAGCTACGCTAGCGAGGCCGGGGAGCTGTTTTTT. This codes for CASSYASEAGELFF.

This clonotype showed up many times. The chain recombines TRBV5-1 with TRBJ1-1; D gene unclear. CDR1 and CDR2 (germline): SGHRS, YFSETQ. V was shortened by 1 base and J by 3 bases, with 10 bases between the two germline ends. There are 14 residues in the CDR3. CDR3 in amino acids: CASSLFGPDTEAFF. The CDR3 coding sequence is TGCGCCAGCAGCTTGTTTGGCCCGGACACTGAAGCTTTCTTT.

This clonotype has only a few counts. This rearrangement joins TRBV27 to TRBJ2-2; 8 positions agree with TRBD1. Looked up from germline, CDR1 is MNHEY and CDR2 is SMNVEV (reference sequence). The CDR3 is made up of 16 amino acids. Losses at the gene ends were 3 bases for V and 4 bases for J; bases not matched to a gene: 7. CDR3 DNA sequence: TGTGCCAGCAGTTTTGTGGACAGGGTGAGCACCGGGGAGCTGTTTTTT. Translation: CASSFVDRVSTGELFF.

This clonotype was found a few times. The chain uses TRBV19 and TRBJ2-5; TRBD2 agrees at 11 bases. The CDR3 covers 17 residues. Germline CDR1 LNHDA, CDR2 SQIVND (reference sequence). V lost 7 bases to trimming and J lost 2 bases; unmatched junction nucleotides: 12. This CDR3 reads CASKRLAGGVGQETQYF. CDR3 nucleotide sequence: TGTGCCAGTAAACGGCTAGCGGGAGGAGTGGGACAAGAGACCCAGTACTTC.

This clonotype was found a few times. The gene calls are TRBV28 and TRBJ1-4; 8 bases map to TRBD1. Germline V gene lookup returns CDR1 MDHEN and CDR2 SYDVKM. The junction had 3 bases not matched to a gene; V was cut back by 6 bases and J by 6 bases. The CDR3 consists of 13 residues. The CDR3, as DNA: TGTGCCAGCAGACGGACAGGGTATGAAAAACTGTTTTTT. Residues: CASRRTGYEKLFF.

This clonotype was seen many times. J is TRBJ2-6 and V is TRBV20-1; TRBD1 aligns across 8 bases. Trimming cost V 4 bases and J 0 bases; bases outside gene matches: 5. Germline CDR1 is DFQATT and CDR2 is SNEGSKA (reference sequence). The CDR3 consists of 16 residues. The CDR3 reads CSAIRDRYSGANVLTF. The CDR3, as DNA: TGCAGTGCTATCCGGGACAGGTACTCTGGGGCCAACGTCCTGACTTTC.

This chain uses TRBV10-1 with TRBJ2-5; D tentatively reads TRBD1 or TRBD2 (5 bases each). V lost 4 bases, J lost 5 bases, and 17 bases lay in between. This CDR3 is built from 15 residues. CDR1 and CDR2 from the germline V gene are WNHNN and SYGVQD (reference sequence). The chain's CDR3 is CASSGTFRGWETQYF. In nucleotides, the CDR3 is TGCGCCAGCAGTGGGACTTTTAGGGGTTGGGAGACCCAGTACTTC.

The chain employs TRBV10-3 and TRBJ1-2, with 7 positions matching TRBD1. V lost 2 bases and J lost 7; bases outside the gene matches: 4. Germline CDR1 and CDR2: ENHRY and SYGVKD. The CDR3 is made up of 13 amino acids. Here the CDR3 reads CAISEDRAFGYTF. CDR3 DNA: TGTGCCATCAGTGAGGACAGGGCCTTTGGCTACACCTTC.

The chain uses TRBV28 and TRBJ1-5; the D gene is possibly TRBD1 (6 bases). The CDR3 has 12 residues. The V gene's germline CDR1 is MDHEN and CDR2 SYDVKM. V was shortened by 9 bases and J by 6 bases, with 12 bases between the two germline ends. The CDR3 here is CASADRRQPQHF. CDR3 DNA sequence: TGTGCCAGTGCGGACAGACGTCAGCCCCAGCATTTT. Full variable domain (remainder filled in from reference TRBV28 and TRBJ1-5): DVKVTQSSRYLVKRTGEKVFLECVQDMDHENMFWYRQDPGLGLRLIYFSYDVKMKEKGDIPEGYSVSREKKERFSLILESASTNQTSMYLCASADRRQPQHFGDGTRLSIL.

The chain has TRBV20-1 and TRBJ1-3; D remains ambiguous. The germline gives CDR1 DFQATT, CDR2 SNEGSKA (reference sequence). This CDR3 comprises 13 residues. V lost 3 bases, J lost 0 bases, and 6 bases lay in between. CDR3 loop: CSASGDSGNTIYF. The CDR3 nucleotides are TGCAGTGCTAGTGGCGACTCTGGAAACACCATATATTTT.

This clonotype has a count of ten or more. The genes are TRBV30 and TRBJ1-1; D call uncertain. This CDR3 contains 11 residues. The germline CDR1 and CDR2 sequences are GTSNPN and SVGIG (reference sequence). V was trimmed by 5 bases and J by 1 base, leaving 5 bases between them. The chain's CDR3 is CAWDQNTEAFF. CDR3 sequence (DNA): TGTGCCTGGGACCAGAACACTGAAGCTTTCTTT.

In this sample, this clonotype turned up many times. The V gene is TRBV20-1, the J gene TRBJ2-7, with D perhaps matching TRBD1 or TRBD2 (5 bases each). Trimming cost V 6 bases and J 0 bases, with 9 bases left between them. This CDR3 has 12 residues. CDR1 is DFQATT, CDR2 SNEGSKA, per germline (reference sequence). The CDR3 DNA follows: TGCAGTGCGCCAGGGAGCTCCTACGAGCAGTACTTC. Translation gives CSAPGSSYEQYF.

Points on this clonotype: A much larger clonotype is one base distant, so this may be a read error. This chain uses TRBV2 with TRBJ2-5, with TRBD2 matching over 7 bases. Germline assignment: CDR1 SNHLY and CDR2 FYNNEI. The CDR3 is 13 amino acids. The CDR3 reads CASSLAAREIQYF. The CDR3 DNA follows: TGTGCCAGCAGTCTAGCGGCTAGGGAGATCCAGTACTTC.

The V gene is TRBV2, the J gene TRBJ2-5, with 11 bases matching TRBD1. V lost 4 bases, J lost 5 bases, and 18 bases stayed unmatched. Germline loops: CDR1 SNHLY, CDR2 FYNNEI. This CDR3 is built from 19 residues. Written as DNA, the CDR3 is TGTGCCAGCAGTGGAATGTTGGGACAGGGGGTATCGGGTGTTGAGACCCAGTACTTC. Translation gives CASSGMLGQGVSGVETQYF.

This clonotype was recorded at least ten times. The chain joins TRBV20-1 to TRBJ2-1; 9 bases map to TRBD1. Germline V CDR1 and CDR2: DFQATT, SNEGSKA (reference sequence). After removal of 0 bases from V and 2 bases from J, the junction contained 5 bases not matched to a gene. CDR3 length: 16 amino acids. The CDR3 nucleotides read TGCAGTGCTAGAGATACAGGGGGCAGCGCCTACAATGAGCAGTTCTTC. This sequence encodes CSARDTGGSAYNEQFF.

In its sample, this clonotype was seen a few times. The V call is TRBV2, the J call TRBJ2-2, with D tentatively TRBD1 (5 bases). Looked up from germline, CDR1 is SNHLY and CDR2 is FYNNEI. V shed 6 bases and J shed 6 bases, with 17 bases lying between them. The CDR3 runs to 15 residues. CDR3 region: CASRVEIQVAGELFF. As DNA, the CDR3 is TGTGCCAGCAGGGTTGAAATACAGGTTGCCGGGGAGCTGTTTTTT.

This clonotype was seen once. The V call is TRBV20-1, the J call TRBJ1-2, with a tentative D call TRBD1 (5 bases). Trimming took 1 base from V and 4 from J, leaving 10 bases between them. Germline CDR1 and CDR2: DFQATT and SNEGSKA (reference sequence). The CDR3 totals 13 residues. CDR3 region: CSARGTSGYGYTF. For the CDR3, the DNA is TGCAGTGCTAGAGGGACATCGGGCTATGGCTACACCTTC.

This clonotype was found many times. CDR3 bases: TGTGCCAGCAGCTTGTGGGGGCTAGCGGGAGCTGGTACGCAGTATTTT. Protein product: CASSLWGLAGAGTQYF. The chain couples TRBV13 to TRBJ2-3, with 10 nucleotides matching TRBD2. The CDR3 length is 16 residues. Germline assignment: CDR1 PRHDT and CDR2 FYEKMQ (reference sequence). V trimming: 3 bases; J trimming: 8 bases; junction bases outside the gene matches: 11.

This clonotype was detected many times. The V and J genes are TRBV30 and TRBJ2-5, with D possibly matching TRBD2 (5 bases). Germline V gene lookup returns CDR1 GTSNPN and CDR2 SVGIG (reference sequence). Trimming took 0 bases from V and 7 from J, leaving 18 bases between them. This CDR3 region has 15 residues. CDR3 sequence reads: CAWSVLGSSPGTQYF. For the CDR3, the DNA is TGTGCCTGGAGTGTATTAGGGTCTAGCCCTGGGACCCAGTACTTC.

This clonotype has only a few counts. V gene TRBV30 combines with J gene TRBJ2-3; D is unresolved. Germline V gives CDR1 GTSNPN, CDR2 SVGIG (reference sequence). The CDR3 is 13 amino acids. V was clipped by 5 bases and J by 6 bases, with 15 bases between them. This chain's CDR3 is CAWDLVAVDTQYF. The CDR3 nucleotides read TGTGCCTGGGACTTAGTGGCGGTGGATACGCAGTATTTT.

This clonotype was seen only a few times. The chain joins TRBV6-1 to TRBJ2-1; D is ambiguous. The CDR3 totals 15 residues. V was cut by 3 bases and J by 9 bases, with 18 bases left in between. Per germline, CDR1 MNHNS and CDR2 SASEGT. CDR3 protein: CASSDFSRPRVEQFF. The CDR3 nucleotides read TGTGCCAGCAGTGATTTCTCGAGACCTAGGGTTGAGCAGTTCTTC.

The gene calls are TRBV7-9 and TRBJ1-1; D is possibly TRBD1 (5 bases). The germline CDR1 and CDR2 sequences are SEHNR and FQNEAQ (reference sequence). This CDR3 spans 12 amino acids. The V and J ends lost 4 bases and 8 bases respectively, with 11 bases between them. The CDR3 loop is CASSSKAGEAFF. The DNA for the CDR3 is TGTGCCAGCAGCTCGAAGGCAGGGGAAGCTTTCTTT.

This clonotype was found many times. The chain employs TRBV27 and TRBJ2-2; D is ambiguous. This CDR3 is 11 amino acids long. Germline assignment: CDR1 MNHEY and CDR2 SMNVEV (reference sequence). The V gene lost 7 bases and the J gene lost 9 bases, with 9 bases spanning the gap. CDR3 sequence reads: CASTGGRELFF. In DNA, the CDR3 is TGTGCCAGCACCGGTGGCCGGGAGCTGTTTTTT.

This clonotype has ten or more counts. V and J are TRBV7-9 and TRBJ2-5; 14 bases agree with TRBD2. There are 16 residues in the CDR3. CDR1 is SEHNR, CDR2 FQNEAQ, per germline (reference sequence). Trimming took 1 base from V and 4 from J; bases not matched to a gene: 2. The CDR3 nucleotides are TGTGCCAGCAGCTTAGTAGGACTAGCGGGAGGAGAGACCCAGTACTTC. This sequence encodes CASSLVGLAGGETQYF.

Ten or more counts support this clonotype. This sequence joins TRBV12-3 or TRBV12-4 and TRBJ1-1, with D possibly matching TRBD1 (5 bases). This CDR3 contains 17 residues. V lost 6 bases and J 1 base, leaving 21 bases between the germline ends. CDR3 sequence (DNA): TGTGCCAGCAGATTTAGACCGGCAGGACACGAGAACACTGAAGCTTTCTTT. It is translated as CASRFRPAGHENTEAFF.